The present entry profiles one T cell receptor (beta chain) with its context. This specimen comes from a study of blood T cell repertoires in COVID-19. Study background: The United States, Italy and Spain were the sources of the acute and convalescent COVID-19 samples. In each case, the material was cDNA or gDNA derived from T cells, B-cell-depleted T cells, or PBMCs.

Participants, about 18 to 90 years old, spanned 25 or so US areas. In the authors' workflow: Quantification of nucleated cells was approximated via reference gene primer amplification. Repertoires were generated with immunoSEQ multiplex PCR, while TCRdb's copy carries only in-frame clones and drops some. V and J calls plus clone size are reproduced from that table; the DNA served to infer D and trimming. This table has 470,000 or so clones, around nine tenths appearing once. The receptor comes from a young woman with acute COVID-19. The sequencing input was PBMCs or T cells enriched from blood (not recorded which).

The CDR3 reads CASSLLAGPTDTQYF. The CDR3 DNA sequence: TGTGCCAGCAGCTTACTAGCGGGCCCCACAGATACGCAGTATTTT. The chain uses TRBV7-9 and TRBJ2-3; 8 bases align to TRBD2. The germline gives CDR1 SEHNR, CDR2 FQNEAQ (reference sequence). This CDR3 is 15 amino acids long. V was pared by 2 bases and J by 2 bases, with 3 bases of the junction left unmatched.